The rows below give T cell receptor beta chains drawn from one sample of a study of vaccination and CD4 T cells after COVID-19. No antigen has been identified for these receptors. One entry per CDR3 protein results from TCRdb running MiXCR on the PCR reads. The repertoire holds over 13,000 distinct CDR3 sequences, with roughly 50% as singletons. The sequenced sample was CD4+ T cells from blood, cultured in vitro. The source of these receptors is a human donor who had recovered from COVID-19. CDR3s include the opening cysteine and the closing phenylalanine or tryptophan. Each record gives: V gene, clone size, D gene, J gene, CDR3 DNA, CDR3 protein. A D gene is named only where the DNA matches it firmly. Where a row states a size, it is once, few, many or the class of an expanded clone; other rows omit it.

>TRBV19|-|TRBD1|TRBJ1-2
TGTGCCAGTAGTCCGGACAGGGGGCAGGATGGCTACACCTTC
CASSPDRGQDGYTF
>TRBV20-1|-|-|TRBJ1-6
TGCAGTGCACAACCCGGCAATTCACCCCTCCACTTT
CSAQPGNSPLHF
>TRBV2|-|TRBD1|TRBJ1-2
TGTGCCAGCAGCCGCGAACGGACAGGGGGGTATGGCTACACCTTC
CASSRERTGGYGYTF
>TRBV24-1|-|-|TRBJ2-3
TGTGCCATTGCCCGGGGCGGGACCACAGATACGCAGTATTTT
CAIARGGTTDTQYF
>TRBV6-2/TRBV6-3|few|TRBD1|TRBJ2-2
TGTGCCAGCAGTTACTCAAGGTCAGGGGGCTCCGGGGAGCTGTTTTTT
CASSYSRSGGSGELFF
>TRBV7-2|once|-|TRBJ2-3
TGTGCCAGCAGCACTAACCCTAGGGGCACAGATACGCAGTATTTT
CASSTNPRGTDTQYF
>TRBV28|-|TRBD2|TRBJ2-1
TGTGCCAGCAGACTAGCGGGGTATTACAATGAGCAGTTCTTC
CASRLAGYYNEQFF
>TRBV28|-|-|TRBJ1-2
TGTGCCAGCAGTTTACCCCATTTATTGGGCGGGGATGGCTACACCTTC
CASSLPHLLGGDGYTF
>TRBV6-4|-|TRBD1|TRBJ1-5
TGTGCCAGCAGAGCTCCGGACAGGGTCTTCCCTAATCAGCCCCAGCATTTT
CASRAPDRVFPNQPQHF
>TRBV20-1|medium-sized|-|TRBJ1-6
TGCAGTGCCGTAACCGGGACTGGGGCTTCCTATAATTCACCCCTCCACTTT
CSAVTGTGASYNSPLHF
>TRBV7-9|-|-|TRBJ2-1
TGTGCCAGCAGTCTCACTAGGGTACGGGGGAACAATGAGCAGTTCTTC
CASSLTRVRGNNEQFF
>TRBV7-7|few|-|TRBJ2-2
TGTGCCAGCAGCTTAGCTCGTGACACCGGGGAGCTGTTTTTT
CASSLARDTGELFF
>TRBV2|few|-|TRBJ2-3
TGTGCCAGCAGACAGGGGCGGGATTACACGCAGTATTTT
CASRQGRDYTQYF
>TRBV28|-|-|TRBJ2-7
TGTGCCAGCAGTTTGGGTAGCGGCTCCTACGAGCAGTACTTC
CASSLGSGSYEQYF
>TRBV28|-|-|TRBJ2-5
TGTGCCAGCAGTCTGGGGGGGGCCGGGAGAGAGACCCAGTACTTC
CASSLGGAGRETQYF
>TRBV30|-|TRBD1|TRBJ2-1
TGTGCCTGGAACCCGGGACAGGGACATGTGGTTGGCAGTGAGCAGTTCTTC
CAWNPGQGHVVGSEQFF
>TRBV20-1|-|-|TRBJ1-1
TGCAGTGCTAGGGTGGTGAGGAACACTGAAGCTTTCTTT
CSARVVRNTEAFF
>TRBV7-2|-|-|TRBJ1-2
TGTGCCAGCAGCTTAGTAGGCCAGGGGTCCGGCTACACCTTC
CASSLVGQGSGYTF
>TRBV2|-|-|TRBJ2-2
TGTGCCAGCAGAGGGACGGCGAACACCGGGGAGCTGTTTTTT
CASRGTANTGELFF
>TRBV18|-|-|TRBJ1-5
TGTGCCAGCTCACCCGTAGGAACTATTGGCAATCAGCCCCAGCATTTT
CASSPVGTIGNQPQHF
>TRBV21-1|once|-|TRBJ1-1
TGTGCCAGCAGCATCCTAAGGCAGGGAGAAGCACTTGGAGCTTTCTTT
CASSILRQGEALGAFF
>TRBV7-2|few|-|TRBJ1-6
TGTGCCAGCAGCTTAGAGTGGTTAAATAATTCACCCCTCCACTTT
CASSLEWLNNSPLHF
>TRBV15|-|-|TRBJ1-1
TGTGCCACCAGCAGAGGTCTTTCTGAAGCTTTCTTT
CATSRGLSEAFF
>TRBV7-2|-|TRBD1|TRBJ1-6
TGTGCCAGCAGCTTAATACAGGGGAATTCACCCCTCCACTTT
CASSLIQGNSPLHF
>TRBV19|-|-|TRBJ2-5
TGTGCCAGTAGTAGTTGGGAAGAGACCCAGTACTTC
CASSSWEETQYF
>TRBV5-4|-|-|TRBJ2-2
TGTGCCAGCAGCTTGTGGGCACACACCGGGGAGCTGTTTTTT
CASSLWAHTGELFF
>TRBV20-1|-|TRBD2|TRBJ2-5
TGCAGTGCGTCTACTAGCGGGAGGGGGGAGACCCAGTACTTC
CSASTSGRGETQYF
>TRBV19|-|-|TRBJ2-5
TGTGCCAGTAGTCCCGGACGGTGGGCCTTTGAGACCCAGTACTTC
CASSPGRWAFETQYF
>TRBV7-9|-|-|TRBJ2-2
TGTGCCAGCAGCTTAGGACCCGCTAACACCGGGGAGCTGTTTTTT
CASSLGPANTGELFF
>TRBV20-1|-|TRBD1|TRBJ2-3
TGCAGTGCTAGAGGATCCCTCGGACAGGGAACTAGCACAGATACGCAGTATTTT
CSARGSLGQGTSTDTQYF
>TRBV12-3/TRBV12-4|few|TRBD1|TRBJ1-5
TGTGCCAGCAGTTTAGTAGGGTCCCGGGACAGGGTTAATCAGCCCCAGCATTTT
CASSLVGSRDRVNQPQHF
>TRBV10-3|-|-|TRBJ1-1
TGTGCCATCAGCCGGGGCAACATGAACACTGAAGCTTTCTTT
CAISRGNMNTEAFF
>TRBV7-9|-|-|TRBJ1-5
TGTGCCAGCAGCCTCTCGAGAGTTGGCGACGGCAATCAGCCCCAGCATTTT
CASSLSRVGDGNQPQHF
>TRBV25-1|few|TRBD2|TRBJ2-2
TGTGCCAGCTCGGGACTAGCGGGGGTATTGGGGGAGCTGTTTTTT
CASSGLAGVLGELFF
>TRBV6-5|few|TRBD1|TRBJ1-1
TGTGCCAGCAGTTTTGATCGACAGGGGGCCGCTGAAGCTTTCTTT
CASSFDRQGAAEAFF
>TRBV19|-|-|TRBJ2-1
TGTGCCAGTAGTAGGTACAGACCAGCGTGGGGCAACAATGAGCAGTTCTTC
CASSRYRPAWGNNEQFF
>TRBV5-4|-|TRBD2|TRBJ2-7
TGTGCCAGCAGCCGTACTAGCGGGGCATCCTACGAGCAGTACTTC
CASSRTSGASYEQYF
>TRBV19|few|-|TRBJ2-2
TGTGCCAGTAGGATACCCTGGCCGGGGGCAGGGAACACCGGGGAGCTGTTTTTT
CASRIPWPGAGNTGELFF
>TRBV20-1|-|TRBD2|TRBJ2-1
TGCAGTGCAGACGGACTAGCGGGAGGGACATACAATGAGCAGTTCTTC
CSADGLAGGTYNEQFF
>TRBV20-1|-|-|TRBJ2-2
TGCAGTGCTAGAGACCAGCTACAGGGGGGGACCGGGGAGCTGTTTTTT
CSARDQLQGGTGELFF